What follows is one T cell receptor (beta chain) and its context. What it binds is not known. Trimming took off 1 base at V and 6 bases at J, with 14 bases between the two ends. CDR1 is SGHNT, CDR2 YENEEA, per germline. CDR3 length equals 15 residues. The sample is drawn from a study of OX40 agonist ivuxolimab in advanced cancers. Study in general: Of the patients, three showed partial responses, one with hepatocellular carcinoma and two with cutaneous melanoma. The study, taken as a whole, reports: CD4+ and CD8+ T cells in blood underwent clonal expansion by week 6 at 0.1 to 3.0 mg/kg. Expanded clones belonging to CD8+ T cells outnumbered, on average, those of CD4+.

Only in-frame clones appear in the TCRdb table, and some are missing; sequencing was by immunoSEQ multiplex PCR. The table has 57,000 or so clones, around 86% seen once. Material: CD4+ or CD8+ T cells sorted from blood, obtained in a trial of the OX40 agonist ivuxolimab. This TCR was sampled from an adult with an advanced solid tumor such as melanoma, head and neck, liver or kidney cancer. The gene calls are TRBV11-3 and TRBJ2-3; no firm D call. As DNA, the CDR3 is TGTGCCAGCAGCTTAGGGGCCCACCCCCAGGATACGCAGTATTTT. Translated: CASSLGAHPQDTQYF.